Shown below are 21 T cell receptor beta chains from a single sample sequenced in a study of beta chain features in type 1 diabetes. Every isolated RNA sample was fully reverse transcribed, so sequencing captured expressed TCRB transcripts. Clones were read by immunoSEQ multiplex PCR, and TCRdb kept only the in-frame ones, dropping some. Seen here are around 320,000 clones, around 15% observed once, and the top ten hold around 7%. The source material was central memory CD4+ T cells from blood. These receptors were collected from a young man in good health.

This sequence joins TRBV12-5 and TRBJ2-2; perhaps TRBD1 as D (5 bases). V was clipped by 2 bases and J by 3 bases, with 7 bases between them. The CDR3 is 14 residues long. Germline CDR1 reads LGHNT; CDR2 reads FRNRAP. The CDR3 DNA follows: TGTGCTAGTGGTTTGCTCAGGGACACCGGGGAGCTGTTTTTT. This encodes CASGLLRDTGELFF.

The rearrangement links TRBV6-1 to TRBJ2-2, with 7 bases fitting TRBD2. The length of the CDR3 is 14 residues. Germline V lookup: CDR1 MNHNS, CDR2 SASEGT. V was pared by 8 bases and J by 1 base, with 4 bases of the junction left unmatched. CDR3 DNA sequence: TGTGCCAGCGCGACTAGCTGGAACACCGGGGAGCTGTTTTTT. This sequence encodes CASATSWNTGELFF.

There are a few counts of this clone. The rearrangement joins TRBV4-3 to TRBJ1-2; a weak D match, TRBD1 (6 bases). Trimming took off 2 bases at V and 1 base at J, with 8 bases between the two ends. This CDR3 has 14 amino acids. The V gene's germline CDR1 is LGHNA and CDR2 YSLEER. The CDR3 is CASSQQGFNYGYTF. CDR3 bases: TGCGCCAGCAGCCAACAGGGGTTTAACTATGGCTACACCTTC.

The chain employs TRBV4-3 and TRBJ2-6; 8 positions match TRBD1. Germline CDR1 reads LGHNA; CDR2 reads YSLEER. The trim removed 2 bases at V and 0 bases at J, leaving 3 bases unmatched. The CDR3 totals 17 residues. CDR3 in amino acids: CASSQTGQVSGANVLTF. The CDR3, as DNA: TGCGCCAGCAGCCAAACGGGACAGGTCTCTGGGGCCAACGTCCTGACTTTC.

V gene TRBV19 combines with J gene TRBJ1-2; 7 nucleotides align to TRBD1. CDR3 length: 14 residues. V was pared by 7 bases and J by 6 bases, with 11 bases of the junction left unmatched. CDR1 and CDR2 (germline): LNHDA, SQIVND (reference sequence). CDR3 in DNA: TGTGCCAGTACCTCCTCGGACAGGTGGCATGGCTACACCTTC. Translated: CASTSSDRWHGYTF.

The chain uses TRBV6-5 and TRBJ1-2, with a weak D call TRBD1 (5 bases). CDR3 length equals 13 residues. V lost 4 bases, J lost 5 bases, and 11 bases lay in between. The germline V gene encodes CDR1 MNHEY and CDR2 SVGAGI. The CDR3 DNA sequence: TGTGCCAGCAGTTCCGGGACGCCATATGGCTACACCTTC. This gives the protein CASSSGTPYGYTF.

The chain employs TRBV7-9 and TRBJ2-3, with D perhaps matching TRBD1 or TRBD2 (5 bases each). The V end was cut by 0 bases, the J end by 6 bases, with 10 bases between. Looked up from germline, CDR1 is SEHNR and CDR2 is FQNEAQ (reference sequence). The CDR3 totals 14 residues. DNA for the CDR3: TGTGCCAGCAGCTTAGCGGGGCCGGGGGATACGCAGTATTTT. Its protein is CASSLAGPGDTQYF. Full variable domain (rest looked up from reference TRBV7-9 and TRBJ2-3): DTGVSQNPRHKITKRGQNVTFRCDPISEHNRLYWYRQTLGQGPEFLTYFQNEAQLEKSRLLSDRFSAERPKGSFSTLEIQRTEQGDSAMYLCASSLAGPGDTQYFGPGTRLTVL.

This clone was seen a few times. The rearrangement uses TRBV10-3 and TRBJ2-3; 10 bases are a match to TRBD2. The germline CDR1 and CDR2 sequences are ENHRY and SYGVKD. This CDR3 is 16 amino acids long. V lost 6 bases, J lost 4 bases, and 10 bases stayed unmatched. In nucleotides, the CDR3 is TGTGCCATCAGCGGCCTAACTAGCGGGGCCCCAGATACGCAGTATTTT. Its protein product is CAISGLTSGAPDTQYF.

This clone was seen more than once but under ten times. The V gene is TRBV12-5, the J gene TRBJ1-5, with D hard to call. CDR3 size: 15 residues. V was clipped by 6 bases and J by 4 bases, with 16 bases between them. Per the germline V gene, CDR1 is LGHNT and CDR2 is FRNRAP. CDR3 bases: TGTGCTAGTGGCCCGAATCAGGTCGGGAATCAGCCCCAGCATTTT. Amino acids: CASGPNQVGNQPQHF.

This clone has ten or more counts. The rearrangement links TRBV7-2 to TRBJ2-3; perhaps TRBD2 as D (5 bases). Per the germline V gene, CDR1 is SGHTA and CDR2 is FQGNSA. V was cut by 5 bases and J by 1 base, with 19 bases left in between. There are 17 residues in the CDR3. The CDR3 loop reads CASSPGRRTDRTDTQYF. CDR3 in DNA: TGTGCCAGCAGCCCCGGTCGGCGGACTGACCGCACAGATACGCAGTATTTT.

This clone was detected only a few times. The rearrangement links TRBV2 to TRBJ2-6; possibly TRBD1 or TRBD2 for D (5 bases each). The CDR3 is 17 residues long. The germline V and J ends were trimmed by 8 bases and 2 bases, with 19 bases remaining between them. CDR1 and CDR2 from the germline V gene are SNHLY and FYNNEI. CDR3 in DNA: TGTGCCAGCTTTCGTGGGGGAAGTGTTGCTGGGGCCAACGTCCTGACTTTC. It codes for CASFRGGSVAGANVLTF.

CDR3 residues: CASSQGQGRTIYF. CDR3 DNA: TGTGCCAGCAGTCAGGGACAGGGGCGAACCATATATTTT. The gene calls are TRBV6-6 and TRBJ1-3, with 10 bases matching TRBD1. This CDR3 spans 13 amino acids. Trimming cost V 5 bases and J 10 bases; bases outside gene matches: 5. Germline CDR1 is MNHNY and CDR2 is SVGAGI (reference sequence).

This rearrangement joins TRBV6-5 to TRBJ2-7; unclear D gene. The germline V gene encodes CDR1 MNHEY and CDR2 SVGAGI. This CDR3 is built from 15 residues. Trimming cost V 0 bases and J 6 bases, with 15 bases left between them. The CDR3 reads CASSYSSLPSREQYV. The CDR3 coding sequence is TGTGCCAGCAGTTACTCGAGTTTACCGTCGCGCGAGCAGTACGTC.

This clone came up a few times. In DNA, the CDR3 is TGTGCCAGCAGTGAAGTGGTTGGAGCGGGAGGGGCGGCGGAGCAGTTCTTC. This sequence encodes CASSEVVGAGGAAEQFF. This chain links TRBV6-1 with TRBJ2-1; 10 bases map to TRBD2. Per the germline V gene, CDR1 is MNHNS and CDR2 is SASEGT. The CDR3 covers 17 residues. The V and J ends lost 1 base and 10 bases, in that order; junction bases with no gene match: 13.

This clone has ten or more counts. The chain is built from TRBV13 and TRBJ1-1; D uncertain. Deletions cut 5 bases from V and 7 bases from J, with 8 bases between. The length of the CDR3 is 11 residues. The germline gives CDR1 PRHDT, CDR2 FYEKMQ (reference sequence). DNA for the CDR3: TGTGCCAGCAGCCTCCTAGATGAAGCTTTCTTT. Translated, it gives CASSLLDEAFF.

The chain employs TRBV5-1 and TRBJ1-1, with 8 nucleotides matching TRBD1. Germline assignment: CDR1 SGHRS and CDR2 YFSETQ. V trimming: 1 base; J trimming: 4 bases; junction bases outside the gene matches: 6. CDR3 size: 15 residues. The CDR3 bases are TGCGCCAGCAGCTTGCAGGGGGCGGCGGGCACTGAAGCTTTCTTT. It is translated as CASSLQGAAGTEAFF.

This clone came up many times. Different DNA sequences within this sample yield the same CDR3. The rearrangement links TRBV5-1 to TRBJ2-3, with unresolved D. Per the germline V gene, CDR1 is SGHRS and CDR2 is YFSETQ. The CDR3 runs to 13 residues. Deletions cut 0 bases from V and 6 bases from J, with 8 bases between. The CDR3, as DNA: TGCGCCAGCAGCTTGGATGGGTCCGATACGCAGTATTTT. Its translation: CASSLDGSDTQYF.

This clone was recorded only once. The V gene is TRBV4-2, the J gene TRBJ2-2; TRBD1 matches 12 bases. The CDR3 spans 18 residues. V dropped 3 bases and J dropped 4; count of bases not matched to a gene: 9. Germline lookup yields CDR1 LGHNA and CDR2 YNFKEQ. The DNA of the CDR3 is TGTGCCAGCAGCCACCCCGGGACAGGGGGCGCTTTCACCGGGGAGCTGTTTTTT. As protein: CASSHPGTGGAFTGELFF.

The CDR3 protein is CASTPGSLNTEAFF. The CDR3 nucleotides read TGTGCCAGCACCCCTGGGAGCCTGAACACTGAAGCTTTCTTT. V is TRBV7-2 and J is TRBJ1-1; no reliable D call. V lost 7 bases to trimming and J lost 0 bases, with 12 bases between them. CDR1 SGHTA and CDR2 FQGNSA come from the germline V gene. The CDR3 sequence is 14 residues long.

This clone was detected once. This sequence joins TRBV11-3 and TRBJ2-5; perhaps D is TRBD1 or TRBD2 (6 bases each). Looked up from germline, CDR1 is SGHNT and CDR2 is YENEEA. This CDR3 comprises 15 residues. V lost 5 bases and J lost 1, with 14 bases in between. CDR3 sequence reads: CASSPRRGTQETQYF. CDR3 in DNA: TGTGCCAGCAGCCCACGGAGGGGGACCCAAGAGACCCAGTACTTC.

This clone was observed a few times. V is TRBV6-1 and J is TRBJ2-2; tentatively, D is TRBD1 or TRBD2 (6 bases each). The CDR3 runs to 14 residues. Between the trimmed V and J ends, which lost 6 bases and 1 base, there was a span of 9 bases. The V gene's germline CDR1 is MNHNS and CDR2 SASEGT. The CDR3 DNA sequence: TGTGCCAGCAGCCGGGGGCGGAACACCGGGGAGCTGTTTTTT. Encoded protein: CASSRGRNTGELFF.